This T cell receptor (beta chain) was observed in a study of T-cell reconstitution after alpha-beta-depleted transplantation in children. TCRbeta library construction was performed incorporating unique molecular identifiers. TCRdb itself ran the PCR reads through MiXCR, one entry per CDR3 protein. The repertoire has about 200,000 distinct CDR3 sequences, approximately 15% of them found once; the top ten carry about 12%. The CDR3 sequence is 12 residues long. V was trimmed by 5 bases and J by 6 bases, leaving 9 bases between them. Germline V gene lookup returns CDR1 MGHRA and CDR2 YSYEKL. This clonotype was counted at least ten times.

Sequences were derived from PBMCs from the stem cell graft donor, sampled from the stem cell graft. The clonotype originates from a human donor who donated a stem cell graft to a child with acute lymphoblastic leukemia. This chain uses TRBV4-1 with TRBJ2-3; tentatively, D is TRBD1 (5 bases). The CDR3 bases are TGCGCCAGCAGCGGCAGGGATGATACGCAGTATTTT. The encoded protein is CASSGRDDTQYF.